The 20 T cell receptor beta chains presented below share a single source sample, sequenced in a study of identical twins. TCRdb called the 5' RACE reads again in MiXCR, with one record for every CDR3 protein. The sample lists 200,000 to 300,000 distinct CDR3 sequences; approximately 7.8% were seen once. This sample also belongs to another study, concerning yellow fever vaccine responses in identical twins.

Sequenced material: CD8+ T cells sorted from blood. Every receptor here comes from a woman aged 18 to 35 in good health.

The chain is built from TRBV12-3 or TRBV12-4 and TRBJ1-2; no firm D call. The CDR3 sequence is 16 residues long. Trimming pared 4 bases from V and 4 bases from J, leaving 19 bases between. The CDR3 DNA sequence: TGTGCCAGCAGTTCCCGACTTGACCGAACCGGCTATGGCTACACCTTC. Residues: CASSSRLDRTGYGYTF.

V gene TRBV18 combines with J gene TRBJ2-6, with D possibly TRBD1 on 5 matching bases. Trimming took off 3 bases at V and 0 bases at J, with 15 bases between the two ends. The CDR3 length is 18 residues. Germline V gene sequence: CDR1 KGHSH, CDR2 LQKENI. The CDR3 bases are TGTGCCAGCTCACCTAAGGCAGGGAAGAGCTCTGGGGCCAACGTCCTGACTTTC. It translates to CASSPKAGKSSGANVLTF.

This chain uses TRBV2 with TRBJ1-4, with a possible D match to TRBD1 (6 bases). CDR1 and CDR2 (germline): SNHLY, FYNNEI. This CDR3 has 15 residues. Trimming removed 10 bases at V and 12 bases at J, with 27 bases between. CDR3 DNA sequence: TGTGCCAACTCAGGGCGGGACATGGGACTTGAGGAACTGTTTTTT. Residues: CANSGRDMGLEELFF.

Many counts were recorded for this clonotype. V is TRBV20-1 and J is TRBJ2-3; 8 positions match TRBD1. This CDR3 contains 15 residues. V trimming: 2 bases; J trimming: 2 bases; junction bases outside the gene matches: 6. Germline assignment: CDR1 DFQATT and CDR2 SNEGSKA (reference sequence). This CDR3 is CSARSGQANTDTQYF. CDR3 DNA sequence: TGCAGTGCTAGATCGGGACAGGCGAACACAGATACGCAGTATTTT.

This chain joins TRBV5-1 and TRBJ2-7, with D possibly being TRBD2 (6 bases). This CDR3 comprises 16 residues. Per germline, CDR1 SGHRS and CDR2 YFSETQ. Trimming left V 0 bases short and J 1 base short, with 14 bases between. CDR3 residues: CASSLGASELSYEQYF. As DNA, the CDR3 is TGCGCCAGCAGCTTGGGGGCTAGCGAGCTTTCCTACGAGCAGTACTTC.

This chain connects TRBV27 to TRBJ1-6; TRBD1 matches 9 bases. The V gene's germline CDR1 is MNHEY and CDR2 SMNVEV (reference sequence). V shed 6 bases, J shed 9 bases, and the junction held 9 bases outside the gene matches. CDR3 length equals 15 residues. The CDR3 here is CASRFQDRGSSPLHF. CDR3 DNA sequence: TGTGCCAGCAGATTCCAGGACAGGGGAAGTTCACCCCTCCACTTT.

This clonotype was recorded many times. The chain links TRBV27 to TRBJ2-7; 9 nucleotides align to TRBD2. The CDR3 spans 15 residues. Germline CDR1 reads MNHEY; CDR2 reads SMNVEV (reference sequence). V lost 6 bases, J lost 3 bases, and 9 bases stayed unmatched. CDR3 residues: CASRPSGDSNYEQYV. CDR3 DNA: TGTGCCAGCAGACCTAGCGGGGACAGTAACTACGAGCAGTACGTC.

V is TRBV2 and J is TRBJ2-4, with 10 bases matching TRBD2. The germline V gene encodes CDR1 SNHLY and CDR2 FYNNEI. The junction had 2 bases not matched to a gene; V was cut back by 6 bases and J by 0 bases. This CDR3 spans 15 amino acids. CDR3 loop: CASSGLAEAKNIQYF. The CDR3 bases are TGTGCCAGCAGCGGACTAGCGGAAGCCAAAAACATTCAGTACTTC.

J is TRBJ2-3 and V is TRBV5-1; D is undetermined. Germline CDR1 reads SGHRS; CDR2 reads YFSETQ. The CDR3 spans 14 residues. Trimming shortened V by 3 bases and J by 2 bases, and 10 bases separated the two germline ends. CDR3 protein: CASSWEIFTDTQYF. CDR3 nucleotides: TGCGCCAGCAGCTGGGAAATCTTCACAGATACGCAGTATTTT.

This clonotype was counted between two and nine times. The genes are TRBV20-1 and TRBJ2-3; 8 bases are a match to TRBD2. Germline V gene data show CDR1 as DFQATT and CDR2 as SNEGSKA (reference sequence). Germline trimming cut 6 bases from V and 1 base from J; bases unmatched to any gene: 9. The length of the CDR3 is 15 residues. The CDR3 DNA reads TGCAGTGCCCCTCCCTATAGCGGGGGCACAGATACGCAGTATTTT. Encoded protein: CSAPPYSGGTDTQYF.

This clonotype was seen many times. V and J are TRBV20-1 and TRBJ2-7; D gene uncertain. V gave up 3 bases and J gave up 2 bases, with 5 bases separating them. The CDR3 has 11 residues. CDR1 is DFQATT and CDR2 is SNEGSKA in the germline V gene (reference sequence). The CDR3 sequence is CSASATYEQYV. CDR3 in DNA: TGCAGTGCTAGCGCAACCTACGAGCAGTACGTC.

This clonotype was detected many times. The chain combines TRBV3-1 with TRBJ1-1; 11 bases align to TRBD1. The V gene's germline CDR1 is LGHDT and CDR2 YNNKEL (reference sequence). The V segment lost 0 bases and the J segment 3 bases; nucleotides outside the gene matches: 0. This CDR3 is built from 15 residues. The CDR3 spells CASSQEGQGDTEAFF. In nucleotides, the CDR3 is TGTGCCAGCAGCCAAGAGGGACAGGGGGACACTGAAGCTTTCTTT.

This clonotype was picked up many times. The chain links TRBV29-1 to TRBJ2-5, with D perhaps matching TRBD1 or TRBD2 (5 bases each). This CDR3 is 14 amino acids long. The V end was cut by 6 bases, the J end by 0 bases, with 14 bases between. CDR1 is SQVTM, CDR2 ANQGSEA, per germline. This CDR3 reads CSVLEGSYQETQYF. CDR3 coding DNA: TGCAGCGTCTTAGAGGGGTCGTACCAAGAGACCCAGTACTTC.

This clonotype was picked up a small number of times. The rearrangement links TRBV9 to TRBJ2-1; the match to TRBD1 covers 8 bases. CDR1 SGDLS and CDR2 YYNGEE come from the germline V gene. V was clipped by 6 bases and J by 5 bases; unmatched bases: 13. The CDR3 is 16 amino acids. In nucleotides, the CDR3 is TGTGCCAGCAACCTAGGACAGGGAGGTTCGGACAATGAGCAGTTCTTC. It specifies CASNLGQGGSDNEQFF.

The chain employs TRBV28 and TRBJ2-7; TRBD1 is a possible D gene (5 bases). V lost 5 bases and J lost 1, with 12 bases in between. CDR3 length: 14 amino acids. Germline assignment: CDR1 MDHEN and CDR2 SYDVKM. CDR3: CASSTSDRSYEQYV. As DNA, the CDR3 is TGTGCCAGCAGTACTTCCGACAGATCCTACGAGCAGTACGTC.

The CDR3 protein is CASSRIGTGGRYEQYF. CDR3 bases: TGTGCCAGCAGCAGAATCGGGACAGGGGGCCGCTACGAGCAGTACTTC. The chain recombines TRBV5-4 with TRBJ2-7; TRBD1 matches at 12 bases. J gave up 3 bases and V 4 bases, and 8 bases lay outside the gene matches. Germline V gene lookup returns CDR1 SGHNT and CDR2 YYREEE (reference sequence). This CDR3 region has 16 residues.

This clonotype was seen a handful of times. The chain couples TRBV5-1 to TRBJ2-3, with 7 bases fitting TRBD1. In germline, CDR1 is SGHRS, CDR2 YFSETQ. The junction had 8 bases not matched to a gene; V was cut back by 4 bases and J by 0 bases. The CDR3 spans 16 residues. In DNA, the CDR3 is TGCGCCAGCAGCAGGCCGACAGGGTTCAGCACAGATACGCAGTATTTT. This codes for CASSRPTGFSTDTQYF. Full variable domain (missing parts from reference TRBV5-1 and TRBJ2-3): KAGVTQTPRYLIKTRGQQVTLSCSPISGHRSVSWYQQTPGQGLQFLFEYFSETQRNKGNFPGRFSGRQFSNSRSEMNVSTLELGDSALYLCASSRPTGFSTDTQYFGPGTRLTVL.

This chain uses TRBV29-1 with TRBJ2-7; D not certain. V was trimmed by 4 bases and J by 2 bases, leaving 6 bases between them. CDR1 is SQVTM, CDR2 ANQGSEA, per germline. CDR3 length: 11 residues. The CDR3 region has the DNA TGCAGCGTTGTAGTTGCCTACGAGCAGTACTTC. It yields the protein CSVVVAYEQYF.

This chain uses TRBV16 with TRBJ2-7, with D maybe TRBD1 (6 bases). V shed 4 bases and J shed 2 bases, with 9 bases lying between them. Germline assignment: CDR1 KGHSY and CDR2 FQNENV. There are 13 residues in the CDR3. The CDR3 DNA follows: TGTGCCAGCAGCCGACAGGAACCCTACGAGCAGTACGTC. This translates into CASSRQEPYEQYV.

The chain employs TRBV7-6 and TRBJ1-3, with D unclear. The germline CDR1 and CDR2 sequences are SGHVS and FNYEAQ. Between the trimmed V and J ends, which lost 2 bases and 4 bases, there was a span of 9 bases. The CDR3 has 14 amino acids. DNA for the CDR3: TGTGCCAGCAGCTTATCGCTTCAAGGAAACACCATATATTTT. Protein sequence: CASSLSLQGNTIYF.